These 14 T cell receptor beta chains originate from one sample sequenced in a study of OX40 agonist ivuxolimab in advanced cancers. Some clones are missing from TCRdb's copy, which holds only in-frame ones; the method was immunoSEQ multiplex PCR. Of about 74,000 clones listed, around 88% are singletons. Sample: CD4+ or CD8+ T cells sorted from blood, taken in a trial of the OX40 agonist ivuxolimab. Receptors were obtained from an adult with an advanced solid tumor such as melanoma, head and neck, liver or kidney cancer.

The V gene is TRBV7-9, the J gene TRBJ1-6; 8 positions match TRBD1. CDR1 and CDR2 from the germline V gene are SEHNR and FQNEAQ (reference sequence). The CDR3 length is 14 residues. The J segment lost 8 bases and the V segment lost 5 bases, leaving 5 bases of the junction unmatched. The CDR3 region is CASSRQGKDSPLHF. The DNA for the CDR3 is TGTGCCAGCAGCAGACAGGGGAAAGATTCACCCCTCCACTTT.

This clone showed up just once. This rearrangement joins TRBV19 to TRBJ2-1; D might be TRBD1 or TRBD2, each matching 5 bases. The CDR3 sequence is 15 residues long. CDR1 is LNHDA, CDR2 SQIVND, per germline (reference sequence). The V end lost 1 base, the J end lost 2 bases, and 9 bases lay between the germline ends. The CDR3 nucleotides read TGTGCCAGTAGTATAGGAGGGACCACCTACAATGAGCAGTTCTTC. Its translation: CASSIGGTTYNEQFF.

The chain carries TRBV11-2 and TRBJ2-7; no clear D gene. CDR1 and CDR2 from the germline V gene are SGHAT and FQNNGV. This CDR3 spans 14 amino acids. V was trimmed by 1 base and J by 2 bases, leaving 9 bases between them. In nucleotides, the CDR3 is TGTGCCAGCAGCTTAGGGGCTAAAACCTACGAGCAGTACTTC. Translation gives CASSLGAKTYEQYF.

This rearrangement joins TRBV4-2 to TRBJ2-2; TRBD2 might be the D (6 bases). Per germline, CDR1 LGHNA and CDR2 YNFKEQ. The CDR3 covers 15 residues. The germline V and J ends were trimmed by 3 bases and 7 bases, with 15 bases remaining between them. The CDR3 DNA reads TGTGCCAGCAGCCAGGGTCGACTAGTTGGCGGGGAGCTGTTTTTT. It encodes CASSQGRLVGGELFF.

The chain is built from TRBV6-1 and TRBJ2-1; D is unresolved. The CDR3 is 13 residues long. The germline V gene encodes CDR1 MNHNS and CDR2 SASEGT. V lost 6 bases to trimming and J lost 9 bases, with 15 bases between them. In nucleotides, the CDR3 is TGTGCCAGCAGCCTTCAAGGCAGAGTTGAGCAGTTCTTC. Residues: CASSLQGRVEQFF.

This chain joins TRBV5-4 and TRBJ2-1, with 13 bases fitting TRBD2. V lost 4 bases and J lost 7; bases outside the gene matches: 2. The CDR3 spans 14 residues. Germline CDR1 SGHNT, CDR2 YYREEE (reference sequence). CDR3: CASSRTSGGNEQFF. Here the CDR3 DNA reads TGTGCCAGCAGCCGGACTAGCGGGGGAAATGAGCAGTTCTTC.

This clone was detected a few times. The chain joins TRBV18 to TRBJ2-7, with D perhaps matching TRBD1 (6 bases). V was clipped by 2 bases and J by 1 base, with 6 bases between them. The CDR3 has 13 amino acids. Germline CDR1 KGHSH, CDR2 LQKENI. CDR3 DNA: TGTGCCAGCTCACCAAGGGGGTCCTACGAGCAGTACTTC. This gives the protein CASSPRGSYEQYF.

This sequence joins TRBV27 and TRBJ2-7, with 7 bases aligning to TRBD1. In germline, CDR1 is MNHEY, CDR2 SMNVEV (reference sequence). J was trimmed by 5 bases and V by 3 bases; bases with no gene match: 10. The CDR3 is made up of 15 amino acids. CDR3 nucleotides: TGTGCCAGCAGTTTTCTGACAGGGAGAAGGAACGAGCAGTACTTC. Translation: CASSFLTGRRNEQYF.

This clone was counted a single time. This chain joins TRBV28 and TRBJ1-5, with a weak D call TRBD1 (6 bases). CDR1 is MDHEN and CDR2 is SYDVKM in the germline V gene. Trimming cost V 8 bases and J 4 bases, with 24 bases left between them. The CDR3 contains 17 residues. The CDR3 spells CASGFLFSQGTNQPQHF. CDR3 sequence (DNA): TGTGCCAGCGGATTCTTATTCTCACAGGGTACTAATCAGCCCCAGCATTTT. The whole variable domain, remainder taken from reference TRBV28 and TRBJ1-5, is DVKVTQSSRYLVKRTGEKVFLECVQDMDHENMFWYRQDPGLGLRLIYFSYDVKMKEKGDIPEGYSVSREKKERFSLILESASTNQTSMYLCASGFLFSQGTNQPQHFGDGTRLSIL.

This CDR3 reads CATSGWTSGGWNTGELFF. The DNA for the CDR3 is TGTGCCACCTCGGGGTGGACTAGCGGGGGGTGGAACACCGGGGAGCTGTTTTTT. The V and J genes are TRBV2 and TRBJ2-2, with 14 bases identical to TRBD2. Germline-derived CDR1 and CDR2 are SNHLY and FYNNEI. The CDR3 is made up of 18 amino acids. With V trimmed by 10 bases and J by 1 base, 11 bases remained unmatched.

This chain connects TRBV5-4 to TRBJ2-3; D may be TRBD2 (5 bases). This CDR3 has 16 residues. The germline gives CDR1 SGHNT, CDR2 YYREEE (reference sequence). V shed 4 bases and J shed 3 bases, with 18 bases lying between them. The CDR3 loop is CASSRKTIPRTDTQYF. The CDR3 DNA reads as TGTGCCAGCAGCCGAAAGACTATCCCCAGAACAGATACGCAGTATTTT.

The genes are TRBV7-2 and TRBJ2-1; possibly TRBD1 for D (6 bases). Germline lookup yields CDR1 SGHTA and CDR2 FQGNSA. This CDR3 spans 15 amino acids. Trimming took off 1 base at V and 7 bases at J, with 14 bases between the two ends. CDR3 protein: CASSLGTVAHNEQFF. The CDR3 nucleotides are TGTGCCAGCAGCTTAGGGACAGTGGCCCATAATGAGCAGTTCTTC. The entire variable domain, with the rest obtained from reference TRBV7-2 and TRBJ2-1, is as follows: GAGVSQSPSNKVTEKGKDVELRCDPISGHTALYWYRQSLGQGLEFLIYFQGNSAPDKSGLPSDRFSAERTGGSVSTLTIQRTQQEDSAVYLCASSLGTVAHNEQFFGPGTRLTVL.

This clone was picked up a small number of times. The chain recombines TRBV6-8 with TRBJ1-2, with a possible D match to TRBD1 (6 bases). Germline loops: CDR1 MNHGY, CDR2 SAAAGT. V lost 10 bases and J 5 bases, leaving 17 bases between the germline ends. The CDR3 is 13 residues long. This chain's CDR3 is CANRVTGLYGYTF. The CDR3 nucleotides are TGTGCCAACAGGGTCACAGGGTTGTATGGCTACACCTTC.

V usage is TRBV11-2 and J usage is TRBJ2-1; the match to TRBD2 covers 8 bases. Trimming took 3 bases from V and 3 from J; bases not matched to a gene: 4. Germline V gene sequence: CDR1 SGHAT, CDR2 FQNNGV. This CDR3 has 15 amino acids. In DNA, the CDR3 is TGTGCCAGCAGCTTTGAGCGGGAGTACTACAATGAGCAGTTCTTC. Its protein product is CASSFEREYYNEQFF.